A selection of T cell receptor beta chains follows, all from one sample in a study of radiotherapy plus CTLA-4 blockade in lung cancer. Sequenced by immunoSEQ multiplex PCR; TCRdb stores in-frame clones only, minus some. The data show tens of thousands of clones, with around 90% seen just once and 40% held by the top ten. This specimen was peripheral blood, taken from a patient treated with radiotherapy plus ipilimumab. Receptors were obtained from a human donor with non-small cell lung cancer that progressed on radiotherapy plus ipilimumab. CDR3s include the opening cysteine and the closing phenylalanine or tryptophan. D genes are given only for firm matches.

d_call v_call cdr3_aa
NA TRBV6-5 CASSYTFNTEAFF
TRBD1 TRBV28 CASSIGTGVYYEQYF
TRBD2 TRBV7-8 CASSLALGTNEQYF
TRBD1 TRBV19 CASSIGQGMAGYTF
NA TRBV7-2 CASSRHQETQYF
NA TRBV5-6 CASSSLGRTEAFF
NA TRBV6-6 CASSFSGDTEAFF
NA TRBV11-3 CASSTNTGYEQYF
NA TRBV4-1 CASSQGMGVNTEAFF
NA TRBV10-3 CAISESEDTEAFF
NA TRBV30 CAWSVWGASTDTQYF
TRBD2 TRBV11-2 CASSFLTSGGIFGEQFF
NA TRBV4-1 CASSQGTVIGETQYF
NA TRBV7-8 CASSLARSADRPNQPQHF
NA TRBV27 CASSPPTGLYGYTF
TRBD1 TRBV2 CASSLRDRVLIRTQYF